This T cell receptor (beta chain) was sequenced in a study of identifying expanded T cells in peripheral blood. Remarks on this clone: Antigen: not known.

Between the trimmed V and J ends, which lost 0 bases and 0 bases, there was a span of 5 bases. Germline loops: CDR1 LNHNV, CDR2 YYDKDF (reference sequence). The length of the CDR3 is 14 residues. Collection occurred without any documented infections or immune events in donors. Study-wide results and limits: Variance in clone template counts between roughly 2-week samples significantly increased with total template count across all healthy donors. Technical replicates showed around 1.2 changed clones; approximately two weeks about 16.4; four weeks 19.

Assay used: immunoSEQ multiplex PCR; TCRdb lists only in-frame clones, some missing. The sample lists more than 85,000 clones, about 87% occurring once. The material sequenced was blood. The V gene is TRBV15, the J gene TRBJ2-5; D remains unclear. This sequence was found in a person aged 18 to 75 in good health. CDR3 sequence: CATSRDLNQETQYF. The CDR3 coding sequence is TGTGCCACCAGCAGAGATCTCAACCAAGAGACCCAGTACTTC.